This T cell receptor beta chain was documented in a study of shared clonotypes between healthy human individuals. Clones were sequenced by immunoSEQ multiplex PCR, and TCRdb holds only the in-frame ones, with some missing. The sample has 2 million to 2.5 million clones; approximately 95% are singletons. The authors divided CD4+ cells into CD45RA+ naive and CD45RA-negative memory subsets. Sample: naive CD4+ T cells sorted from blood. Subset given: CD45RA+ positively selected. This receptor was identified in a man between 18 and 35 years old in good health.

DNA for the CDR3: TGTGCCAGCAGCTTAGCTAGCGGGGGCCATGAGCAGTTCTTC. Its translation is CASSLASGGHEQFF. The chain uses TRBV7-9 and TRBJ2-1; TRBD2 agrees at 9 bases. V was clipped by 0 bases and J by 8 bases; unmatched bases: 2. CDR3 size: 14 residues. The germline CDR1 and CDR2 sequences are SEHNR and FQNEAQ (reference sequence). The full variable domain, completed using reference TRBV7-9 and TRBJ2-1, is DTGVSQNPRHKITKRGQNVTFRCDPISEHNRLYWYRQTLGQGPEFLTYFQNEAQLEKSRLLSDRFSAERPKGSFSTLEIQRTEQGDSAMYLCASSLASGGHEQFFGPGTRLTVL.